The 29 T cell receptor beta chains in this list originate from one sample, sequenced in a study of CD8+CD57+ T cells in acquired aplastic anemia. Profiles of TCR beta VDJ and CDR3 were generated from a genomic DNA template. MiXCR was run by TCRdb on the reads, yielding one entry per CDR3 protein. The sample lists 200,000 to 250,000 distinct CDR3 sequences, 61% seen once, with 29% in the top ten. Sequencing was performed on sorted CD4+, CD8+, or CD8+CD57+ T cells (not recorded which) from PBMCs. The origin of the receptors is a human donor in good health.

The chain has TRBV6-5 and TRBJ1-2; D may be TRBD1 (6 bases). Germline values: CDR1 MNHEY, CDR2 SVGAGI. V was clipped by 6 bases and J by 8 bases, with 13 bases between them. The CDR3 has 12 residues. In nucleotides, the CDR3 is TGTGCCAGCAGCCAGACTGGGGGCGGCTACACCTTC. Amino acids: CASSQTGGGYTF.

This chain links TRBV7-9 with TRBJ1-1; D is ambiguous. This CDR3 comprises 14 residues. Germline CDR1 SEHNR, CDR2 FQNEAQ (reference sequence). V lost 3 bases to trimming and J lost 1 base, with 9 bases between them. CDR3 DNA: TGTGCCAGCAGCTTGGGATCAGGGAACACTGAAGCTTTCTTT. Translating gives CASSLGSGNTEAFF.

V is TRBV29-1 and J is TRBJ1-6; D is possibly TRBD1 (5 bases). The CDR3 is 13 residues long. Trimming shortened V by 7 bases and J by 9 bases, and 16 bases separated the two germline ends. CDR1 SQVTM and CDR2 ANQGSEA come from the germline V gene. The DNA of the CDR3 is TGCAGCGCCGGCAGGGATAGGGGTTCACCCCTCCACTTT. It translates to CSAGRDRGSPLHF. Looking up the rest from reference TRBV29-1 and TRBJ1-6 gives the full variable domain: SAVISQKPSRDICQRGTSLTIQCQVDSQVTMMFWYRQQPGQSLTLIATANQGSEATYESGFVIDKFPISRPNLTFSTLTVSNMSPEDSSIYLCSAGRDRGSPLHFGNGTRLTVT.

This clonotype has only one observation. The rearrangement uses TRBV29-1 and TRBJ1-2, with TRBD1 identical over 8 bases. Trimming cost V 5 bases and J 6 bases; bases outside gene matches: 8. CDR1 SQVTM and CDR2 ANQGSEA come from the germline V gene. The CDR3 loop spans 13 amino acids. CDR3 bases: TGCAGCGTTAAGGACCGACAGGGGCATGGCTACACCTTC. It is translated as CSVKDRQGHGYTF.

This clonotype showed up just a few times. The chain carries TRBV7-6 and TRBJ2-7; 7 bases fit TRBD1. Trimming removed 5 bases from V and 4 bases from J; junction bases left unmatched: 8. The CDR3 is 14 residues long. Germline V lookup: CDR1 SGHVS, CDR2 FNYEAQ. Here the CDR3 reads CASSEGQSGYEQYF. The DNA of the CDR3 is TGTGCCAGCAGCGAGGGACAGAGCGGATACGAGCAGTACTTC.

This clonotype was seen more than once but under ten times. This sequence joins TRBV3-1 and TRBJ2-3; TRBD2 is a possible D gene (7 bases). The germline CDR1 and CDR2 sequences are LGHDT and YNNKEL (reference sequence). The CDR3 has 16 amino acids. V shed 1 base and J shed 1 base, with 12 bases lying between them. As DNA, the CDR3 is TGTGCCAGCAGCCAAGGGGGGGGCAGACGCACAGATACGCAGTATTTT. It is translated as CASSQGGGRRTDTQYF.

The chain employs TRBV7-6 and TRBJ2-1, with D possibly being TRBD2 (6 bases). V lost 1 base to trimming and J lost 7 bases, with 8 bases between them. The germline CDR1 and CDR2 sequences are SGHVS and FNYEAQ. The CDR3 contains 13 residues. In DNA, the CDR3 is TGTGCCAGCAGCTTAGGACTAGGTAATGAGCAGTTCTTC. Translation: CASSLGLGNEQFF.

This chain connects TRBV9 to TRBJ1-3; D is uncertain. V lost 0 bases to trimming and J lost 6 bases, with 10 bases between them. This CDR3 is built from 14 residues. The V gene's germline CDR1 is SGDLS and CDR2 YYNGEE. CDR3: CASSVAGSTNTIYF. As DNA, the CDR3 is TGTGCCAGCAGCGTAGCGGGCAGTACAAACACCATATATTTT.

The chain couples TRBV7-9 to TRBJ2-3, with D possibly being TRBD1 (6 bases). Deletions cut 6 bases from V and 6 bases from J, with 16 bases between. Germline V CDR1 and CDR2: SEHNR, FQNEAQ (reference sequence). The CDR3 sequence is 14 residues long. For the CDR3, the DNA is TGTGCCAGCAGGACCGGGACATCCAAGGATACGCAGTATTTT. Residues: CASRTGTSKDTQYF.

Note on this clonotype: This may be a read error: a much more frequent sequence differs by one nucleotide. J is TRBJ2-2 and V is TRBV19; 9 nucleotides match TRBD1. CDR1 is LNHDA and CDR2 is SQIVND in the germline V gene (reference sequence). CDR3 length: 16 residues. V lost 9 bases to trimming and J lost 7 bases; unmatched junction nucleotides: 15. In DNA form, the CDR3 reads TGTGCCAGCGGGTCATTTGGGACAGGGCTGGACGGGGAGCTGTTTTTT. Residues: CASGSFGTGLDGELFF.

This clonotype was detected many times. The chain combines TRBV12-3 or TRBV12-4 with TRBJ1-5; tentatively, D is TRBD1 (6 bases). The CDR3 consists of 15 residues. V gave up 6 bases and J gave up 3 bases, with 15 bases separating them. The CDR3 loop is CASRTIQGDNQPQHF. The CDR3 DNA reads TGTGCCAGCAGAACTATACAGGGCGACAATCAGCCCCAGCATTTT.

The chain links TRBV29-1 to TRBJ1-2, with D possibly TRBD1 on 5 matching bases. Germline values: CDR1 SQVTM, CDR2 ANQGSEA. This CDR3 spans 15 amino acids. With 3 bases removed from V and 0 bases from J, the gap between germline ends came to 14 bases. The CDR3 DNA reads TGCAGCGTTGACCCCCACGGGGGAGCTAACTATGGCTACACCTTC. Encoded protein: CSVDPHGGANYGYTF.

V and J are TRBV7-9 and TRBJ2-7; D is perhaps TRBD1 (5 bases). Germline assignment: CDR1 SEHNR and CDR2 FQNEAQ (reference sequence). There are 15 residues in the CDR3. V lost 3 bases to trimming and J lost 0 bases, with 12 bases between them. As DNA, the CDR3 is TGTGCCAGCAGCTTTAGGGGATGGGACTCCTACGAGCAGTACTTC. Its protein product is CASSFRGWDSYEQYF. The whole variable domain, remainder taken from reference TRBV7-9 and TRBJ2-7, is DTGVSQNPRHKITKRGQNVTFRCDPISEHNRLYWYRQTLGQGPEFLTYFQNEAQLEKSRLLSDRFSAERPKGSFSTLEIQRTEQGDSAMYLCASSFRGWDSYEQYFGPGTRLTVT.

This clonotype was detected ten times or more. The rearrangement links TRBV29-1 to TRBJ2-7, with D possibly called TRBD1 or TRBD2 (5 bases each). V was trimmed by 3 bases and J by 4 bases, leaving 16 bases between them. Germline V gene sequence: CDR1 SQVTM, CDR2 ANQGSEA. The CDR3 totals 14 residues. The CDR3 here is CSVEFGTQGYEQYF. CDR3 DNA: TGCAGCGTTGAGTTTGGGACCCAAGGGTACGAGCAGTACTTC.

This clonotype appeared many times. The chain couples TRBV7-9 to TRBJ2-2, with 7 bases that match TRBD1. This CDR3 contains 16 residues. Germline-derived CDR1 and CDR2 are SEHNR and FQNEAQ (reference sequence). After removal of 5 bases from V and 1 base from J, the junction contained 7 bases not matched to a gene. The CDR3 bases are TGTGCCAGCAGCCCGACCGGGACAGAGAACACCGGGGAGCTGTTTTTT. It translates to CASSPTGTENTGELFF. Full variable domain (missing parts from reference TRBV7-9 and TRBJ2-2): DTGVSQNPRHKITKRGQNVTFRCDPISEHNRLYWYRQTLGQGPEFLTYFQNEAQLEKSRLLSDRFSAERPKGSFSTLEIQRTEQGDSAMYLCASSPTGTENTGELFFGEGSRLTVL.

The chain joins TRBV29-1 to TRBJ2-5; 8 bases are a match to TRBD2. Germline CDR1 and CDR2: SQVTM and ANQGSEA. The length of the CDR3 is 17 residues. V lost 5 bases to trimming and J lost 7 bases; unmatched junction nucleotides: 21. The CDR3 spells CSVSGENERGLVGTQYF. The DNA for the CDR3 is TGCAGCGTTTCTGGCGAAAACGAGCGGGGGTTGGTGGGGACCCAGTACTTC.

This clonotype was counted many times. The rearrangement links TRBV25-1 to TRBJ1-1; weak D call: TRBD1 (5 bases). With 7 bases removed from V and 4 bases from J, the gap between germline ends came to 16 bases. Germline V gives CDR1 MGHDK, CDR2 SYGVNS. The CDR3 has 14 residues. In DNA form, the CDR3 reads TGTGCCAGCACCCACGGGGGGGGTAGCACTGAAGCTTTCTTT. Encoded protein: CASTHGGGSTEAFF. Full variable domain (missing parts from reference TRBV25-1 and TRBJ1-1): EADIYQTPRYLVIGTGKKITLECSQTMGHDKMYWYQQDPGMELHLIHYSYGVNSTEKGDLSSESTVSRIRTEHFPLTLESARPSHTSQYLCASTHGGGSTEAFFGQGTRLTVV.

There are many counts of this clonotype. The DNA of the CDR3 is TGCGCCAGCAGCCTGACTAGCGGGGGGGCCCATGAGCAGTTCTTC. It specifies CASSLTSGGAHEQFF. V usage is TRBV4-3 and J usage is TRBJ2-1; 14 nucleotides line up with TRBD2. This CDR3 has 15 amino acids. Germline V lookup: CDR1 LGHNA, CDR2 YSLEER. Losses at the gene ends were 4 bases for V and 8 bases for J; bases not matched to a gene: 4.

This clonotype appeared many times. The chain employs TRBV11-3 and TRBJ2-2; the match to TRBD1 covers 9 bases. The junction had 5 bases not matched to a gene; V was cut back by 5 bases and J by 1 base. This CDR3 comprises 16 residues. The germline V gene encodes CDR1 SGHNT and CDR2 YENEEA. For the CDR3, the DNA is TGTGCCAGCAGCGCGAGGACAGGGGTGAACACCGGGGAGCTGTTTTTT. Its translation is CASSARTGVNTGELFF.

The rearrangement uses TRBV12-3 or TRBV12-4 and TRBJ2-7, with a tentative D call TRBD1 (5 bases). The CDR3 is made up of 12 amino acids. V was pared by 5 bases and J by 6 bases, with 11 bases between. CDR3 DNA: TGTGCCAGCAGTCTGACAGTAACCGAGCAGTACTTC. It codes for CASSLTVTEQYF.

The rearrangement links TRBV19 to TRBJ1-2; D not resolved. The V end lost 7 bases, the J end lost 7 bases, and 13 bases lay between the germline ends. The germline V gene encodes CDR1 LNHDA and CDR2 SQIVND (reference sequence). This CDR3 spans 12 amino acids. The CDR3, as DNA: TGTGCCAGTAACATGGGGAATCGTGGCTACACCTTC. This sequence encodes CASNMGNRGYTF.

V usage is TRBV24-1 and J usage is TRBJ2-3; D is ambiguous. V lost 0 bases to trimming and J lost 5 bases, with 2 bases between them. The CDR3 spans 12 residues. Germline lookup yields CDR1 KGHDR and CDR2 SFDVKD. CDR3 DNA sequence: TGTGCCACCAGTGATTTGCGAGATACGCAGTATTTT. Residues: CATSDLRDTQYF.

Only a few counts were recorded for this clonotype. The rearrangement joins TRBV7-9 to TRBJ2-2; D may be TRBD2 (6 bases). V shed 6 bases and J shed 4 bases, with 12 bases lying between them. CDR1 and CDR2 (germline): SEHNR, FQNEAQ (reference sequence). CDR3 size: 14 residues. The CDR3 region has the DNA TGTGCCAGCAGTCTCACTAGCAGCACCGGGGAGCTGTTTTTT. Encoded protein: CASSLTSSTGELFF.

This clonotype was picked up one time. The rearrangement links TRBV20-1 to TRBJ2-2, with a possible D match to TRBD2 (6 bases). The CDR3 loop spans 15 amino acids. Germline V gene sequence: CDR1 DFQATT, CDR2 SNEGSKA (reference sequence). Trimming removed 1 base at V and 0 bases at J, with 9 bases between. CDR3 bases: TGCAGTGCTAGAGCGGGGGTATCGAACACCGGGGAGCTGTTTTTT. Protein: CSARAGVSNTGELFF.

The CDR3 protein is CASSYRTGNEQYF. The CDR3 DNA reads as TGTGCCAGCAGCTACCGGACAGGGAATGAGCAGTACTTC. The V and J genes are TRBV5-6 and TRBJ2-7; 8 positions agree with TRBD1. V was clipped by 3 bases and J by 7 bases; unmatched bases: 6. This CDR3 region has 13 residues. CDR1 and CDR2 (germline): SGHDT, YYEEEE.

Only a few counts were recorded for this clonotype. The chain has TRBV7-3 and TRBJ1-6; D possibly corresponds to TRBD1 (6 bases). The germline CDR1 and CDR2 sequences are SGHTA and FQGTGA. The CDR3 sequence is 13 residues long. Trimming pared 4 bases from V and 10 bases from J, leaving 11 bases between. In DNA, the CDR3 is TGTGCCAGCAGCTGGACAGAGAGATCACCCCTCCACTTT. Translation: CASSWTERSPLHF. The full variable domain, its missing parts supplied by reference TRBV7-3 and TRBJ1-6, is GAGVSQTPSNKVTEKGKYVELRCDPISGHTALYWYRQSLGQGPEFLIYFQGTGAADDSGLPNDRFFAVRPEGSVSTLKIQRTERGDSAVYLCASSWTERSPLHFGNGTRLTVT.

The V call is TRBV6-1, the J call TRBJ1-6; TRBD1 aligns across 11 bases. The junction had 4 bases not matched to a gene; V was cut back by 3 bases and J by 3 bases. This CDR3 has 17 residues. In germline, CDR1 is MNHNS, CDR2 SASEGT. The CDR3 reads CASSELGTGGYNSPLHF. The CDR3, as DNA: TGTGCCAGCAGTGAGCTTGGGACAGGGGGCTATAATTCACCCCTCCACTTT.

Concerning this clonotype: The conserved closing phenylalanine or tryptophan is absent in this CDR3, likely reflecting a read error. The V and J genes are TRBV7-6 and TRBJ2-7; TRBD1 agrees at 7 bases. CDR1 SGHVS and CDR2 FNYEAQ come from the germline V gene. There are 14 residues in the CDR3. V shed 6 bases, J shed 1 base, and the junction held 6 bases outside the gene matches. CDR3 region: CASSLTGLSYEQYS. The CDR3 DNA follows: TGTGCCAGCAGTTTGACAGGGTTGTCCTACGAGCAGTACTCC.

This clonotype was counted once. This sequence joins TRBV7-3 and TRBJ2-1; D may correspond to TRBD1 or TRBD2 (5 bases each). Deletions cut 4 bases from V and 8 bases from J, with 15 bases between. Germline V gene sequence: CDR1 SGHTA, CDR2 FQGTGA. This CDR3 has 14 residues. The CDR3 sequence is CASSSRTLGDEQFF. In nucleotides, the CDR3 is TGTGCCAGCAGCTCACGGACTTTGGGGGATGAGCAGTTCTTC.